These T cell receptor beta chains were read from a single sample in a study of T cells in Graves' hyperthyroidism and ophthalmopathy. MiXCR, applied by TCRdb to the multiplex PCR reads, yields one record per CDR3 protein. The repertoire holds roughly 720,000 distinct CDR3 sequences, with roughly a sixth as singletons. The specimen sequenced was blood. These receptors were obtained from a man in his fifties with Graves' hyperthyroidism. Each CDR3 is given with its conserved first and last residue. Fields, in order: clone size, J gene, D gene, V gene, CDR3 protein, CDR3 DNA. D genes are given only for firm matches. Not every row has a clone size; where given, it reads once, few, many or a size class.

>many|TRBJ2-1|TRBD2|TRBV10-3
CAISESASAGVGNEQFF
TGTGCCATCAGTGAGTCGGCCTCGGCGGGAGTCGGAAATGAGCAGTTCTTC
>NA|TRBJ1-1|NA|TRBV5-1
CASSWSPGDTEAFF
TGCGCCAGCAGCTGGTCGCCCGGCGACACTGAAGCTTTCTTT
>few|TRBJ1-1|NA|TRBV6-1
CASGPGTTNTEAFF
TGTGCCAGCGGCCCCGGGACAACGAACACTGAAGCTTTCTTT
>few|TRBJ2-3|NA|TRBV19
CASSLAPTSDTQYF
TGTGCCAGTAGTTTGGCCCCAACATCAGATACGCAGTATTTT
>NA|TRBJ2-2|NA|TRBV20-1
CSAFGGAAGELFF
TGCAGTGCTTTTGGCGGGGCGGCCGGAGAGCTGTTTTTT
>many|TRBJ2-3|TRBD2|TRBV12-3/TRBV12-4
CASSFAMGGGTDTQYF
TGTGCCAGCAGTTTCGCCATGGGGGGGGGCACAGATACGCAGTATTTT
>many|TRBJ2-2|TRBD1|TRBV2
CASSWDRANTGELFF
TGTGCCAGCAGTTGGGACAGGGCGAACACCGGGGAGCTGTTTTTT
>few|TRBJ2-7|TRBD1|TRBV6-1
CASSSLGRDRGYYEQYF
TGTGCCAGCAGTTCACTGGGGCGGGACAGGGGGTACTACGAGCAGTACTTC
>many|TRBJ2-1|TRBD2|TRBV7-2
CASRVAWTSGDNEQFF
TGTGCCAGCAGAGTCGCATGGACTAGCGGGGACAATGAGCAGTTCTTC
>many|TRBJ2-2|NA|TRBV9
CASSVASRNTGELFF
TGTGCCAGCAGCGTAGCTAGCAGAAACACCGGGGAGCTGTTTTTT
>NA|TRBJ1-1|NA|TRBV19
CASSIGGSNTEAFF
TGTGCCAGTAGTATAGGAGGGTCTAACACTGAAGCTTTCTTT
>few|TRBJ2-1|TRBD2|TRBV6-2/TRBV6-3
CASTDWLAGGRGEQFF
TGTGCCAGCACCGATTGGCTAGCGGGAGGTCGGGGGGAGCAGTTCTTC
>NA|TRBJ2-1|NA|TRBV7-9
CASSLAFYEQFF
TGTGCCAGCAGCTTAGCGTTTTATGAGCAGTTCTTC
>NA|TRBJ1-2|NA|TRBV7-9
CASSFRTDEGYTF
TGTGCCAGCAGCTTCCGGACAGATGAGGGCTACACCTTC
>many|TRBJ2-1|TRBD2|TRBV7-6
CASSLAGGPGNEQFF
TGTGCCAGCAGCTTAGCGGGAGGGCCGGGCAATGAGCAGTTCTTC
>many|TRBJ2-1|TRBD2|TRBV28
CASSSPLAGGGNEQFF
TGTGCCAGCAGTTCCCCTCTAGCGGGAGGGGGGAATGAGCAGTTCTTC
>few|TRBJ2-3|NA|TRBV18
CASSPERSTDTQYF
TGTGCCAGCTCACCAGAGCGTAGCACAGATACGCAGTATTTT
>NA|TRBJ2-3|TRBD2|TRBV9
CVSSVSGFEREAPDTQYF
TGTGTCAGCAGCGTATCTGGGTTCGAGCGGGAGGCCCCGGATACGCAGTATTTT
>NA|TRBJ2-1|TRBD2|TRBV30
CAWRRLADYNEQFF
TGTGCCTGGAGAAGACTAGCGGACTACAATGAGCAGTTCTTC
>NA|TRBJ1-2|NA|TRBV18
CASSPNSGDSGYTF
TGTGCCAGCTCACCTAACTCGGGAGATTCTGGCTACACCTTC
>few|TRBJ2-3|NA|TRBV30
CAWSRDLSGTQYF
TGTGCCTGGAGTCGCGATTTATCGGGCACGCAGTATTTT
>NA|TRBJ2-3|NA|TRBV19
CACTTTGQGDTDTQYF
TGTGCCTGTACCACAACTGGTCAGGGAGACACAGATACGCAGTATTTT
>NA|TRBJ2-7|TRBD2|TRBV3-1
CASSQDLAGDEQYF
TGTGCCAGCAGCCAAGATCTAGCGGGAGACGAGCAGTACTTC
>many|TRBJ2-3|NA|TRBV11-2
CASSLVPAERGDTQYF
TGTGCCAGCAGCTTAGTTCCCGCGGAAAGGGGAGATACGCAGTATTTT
>many|TRBJ2-3|NA|TRBV20-1
CSAFYREAVDTQYF
TGCAGTGCCTTTTACAGGGAGGCTGTAGATACGCAGTATTTT
>NA|TRBJ2-2|TRBD2|TRBV7-2
CASSLAGLYTGELFF
TGTGCCAGCAGCTTAGCGGGACTATACACCGGGGAGCTGTTTTTT
>many|TRBJ2-3|TRBD1|TRBV2
CASSGGQKSTDTQYF
TGTGCCAGCAGTGGGGGACAGAAAAGCACAGATACGCAGTATTTT
>NA|TRBJ2-1|NA|TRBV7-2
CASSPPVLTYNEQFF
TGTGCCAGCAGCCCCCCGGTACTAACTTACAATGAGCAGTTCTTC
>many|TRBJ2-7|NA|TRBV7-9
CASSLTRGGNEQYF
TGTGCCAGCAGCTTAACGAGGGGGGGTAATGAGCAGTACTTC
>many|TRBJ1-1|NA|TRBV20-1
CSAPRGLSEAFF
TGCAGTGCCCCGAGGGGGTTATCTGAAGCTTTCTTT
>NA|TRBJ2-5|NA|TRBV12-3/TRBV12-4
CASSLGARETQYF
TGTGCCAGCAGTTTAGGGGCACGAGAGACCCAGTACTTC
>few|TRBJ2-7|NA|TRBV19
CASSISAEVSYEQYF
TGTGCCAGTAGTATTTCTGCGGAGGTTTCCTACGAGCAGTACTTC
>many|TRBJ1-3|TRBD1|TRBV28
CASTTDREGNTIYF
TGTGCCAGCACCACCGACAGGGAAGGAAACACCATATATTTT
>NA|TRBJ2-3|NA|TRBV5-1
CASSLAGDLTDTQYF
TGCGCCAGCAGCTTGGCCGGAGACCTCACAGATACGCAGTATTTT
>few|TRBJ1-4|NA|TRBV6-6
CASSYFEKLFF
TGTGCCAGCAGTTACTTTGAAAAACTGTTTTTT
>many|TRBJ2-5|NA|TRBV7-9
CASSSYGGPPQETQYF
TGTGCCAGCAGCTCGTACGGGGGGCCCCCTCAAGAGACCCAGTACTTC
>NA|TRBJ2-7|NA|TRBV2
CASRRSSYEQYF
TGTGCCAGCAGAAGGAGCTCCTACGAGCAGTACTTC
>many|TRBJ1-5|NA|TRBV27
CASSLWAPKGNQPQHF
TGTGCCAGCAGTTTATGGGCACCGAAGGGCAATCAGCCCCAGCATTTT
>NA|TRBJ2-3|TRBD1|TRBV25-1
CASSYKTGGQGIDTQYF
TGTGCCAGCAGTTACAAAACCGGGGGACAGGGAATAGATACGCAGTATTTT
>few|TRBJ2-2|NA|TRBV28
CASSFWSTGELFF
TGTGCCAGCAGTTTCTGGAGCACCGGGGAGCTGTTTTTT
>few|TRBJ2-7|NA|TRBV19
CASSIDYWSYEQYF
TGTGCCAGTAGTATAGATTACTGGTCCTACGAGCAGTACTTC
>many|TRBJ2-1|TRBD1|TRBV11-3
CASSQSGTGGHNEQFF
TGTGCCAGCAGCCAATCCGGGACAGGGGGACACAATGAGCAGTTCTTC
>NA|TRBJ2-7|NA|TRBV6-2/TRBV6-3
CASSYLRVSEQYF
TGTGCCAGCAGTTACCTTAGGGTTTCCGAGCAGTACTTC
>many|TRBJ2-2|TRBD2|TRBV13
CASSVGLAAGELFF
TGTGCCAGCAGCGTCGGACTAGCGGCCGGGGAGCTGTTTTTT
>many|TRBJ2-7|NA|TRBV27
CASSPRTRQEQYF
TGTGCCAGCAGTCCGCGGACACGACAAGAGCAGTACTTC
>NA|TRBJ1-3|NA|TRBV12-3/TRBV12-4
CASSLSGGPGDTIYF
TGTGCCAGCAGTTTATCCGGCGGACCTGGAGACACCATATATTTT